One TCR beta chain is described in this entry. Its antigen is unknown. The researchers isolated CD4+ and CD8+ T cells from PBMCs by sorting. The entry originates in a study of CD8+ T cells in alopecia areata. Across the whole study: Twice daily, treated patients received 5 to 10 mg of oral tofacitinib.

General study results and limits: Clonality in lesional scalp, especially alopecia totalis/universalis, exceeded that of normal scalp. Besides other cells, scalp samples also yield sequences of resident alphabeta T cells from normal skin.

Germline V gives CDR1 MGHRA, CDR2 YSYEKL. The germline V and J ends were trimmed by 2 bases and 3 bases, with 16 bases remaining between them. The CDR3 has 16 amino acids. After isolation, RNA underwent reverse transcription to generate cDNA as the sequencing template. Clones were sequenced by immunoSEQ multiplex PCR, and TCRdb holds only the in-frame ones, with some missing. This table has under 250,000 clones, 57% appearing once. The sample consisted of CD4+ T cells sorted from blood, taken at week 0. The receptor was derived from a human donor with alopecia areata. The rearrangement uses TRBV4-1 and TRBJ1-1; D gene ambiguous. The DNA of the CDR3 is TGCGCCAGCAGCCAAATCAATTTAGTCGCTTACACTGAAGCTTTCTTT. Its translation is CASSQINLVAYTEAFF.